This T cell receptor (beta chain) was sequenced for a study of blood T cell repertoires in COVID-19. The CDR3 is 19 amino acids. Trimming shortened V by 5 bases and J by 2 bases, and 27 bases separated the two germline ends. Germline CDR1 is SEHNR and CDR2 is FQNEAQ (reference sequence). TCRdb's table, derived via immunoSEQ multiplex PCR, lists solely in-frame clones and lacks some. The table lists tens of thousands of clones, approximately 78% of them singletons. Material: peripheral blood. The chain combines TRBV7-9 with TRBJ2-5; D remains ambiguous. This TCR derives from a man aged 55 to 69 in a cohort sampled during active COVID-19. This chain's CDR3 is CASSPAPRMFLRRQETQYF. For the CDR3, the DNA is TGTGCCAGCAGCCCCGCTCCCAGGATGTTTCTGCGTCGGCAAGAGACCCAGTACTTC.